Listed here is a single T cell receptor (beta chain). Assay used: immunoSEQ multiplex PCR; TCRdb lists only in-frame clones, some missing. Of tens of thousands of clones in the sample, 80% to 90% were seen once. CDR1 is WNHNN and CDR2 is SYGVQD in the germline V gene (reference sequence). Trimming at V came to 4 bases and at J to 6 bases, leaving 10 bases not matched to a gene. The CDR3 covers 15 residues. The sample comes from a study of T cell changes during pregnancy in multiple sclerosis. This receptor was identified in a female donor with multiple sclerosis, enrolled in a pregnancy study. The sample here was CD8+ T cells from peripheral blood mononuclear cells, taken in the second trimester of pregnancy. This chain connects TRBV10-1 to TRBJ2-3, with TRBD1 matching 7 bases. CDR3 bases: TGCGCCAGCAGTGTGGGACAGAGGATGGGGGATACGCAGTATTTT. It is translated as CASSVGQRMGDTQYF.